Listed here are 8 T cell receptor beta chains from one sample, sequenced in a study of ipilimumab plus nivolumab after autologous stem cell transplantation (dated by TCRdb to the early 2020s). The library came from the immunoSEQ multiplex PCR assay. TCRdb's version of the immuneACCESS table is confined to in-frame rearrangements and falls short of the full clone set. An unresolved V gene accounts for under half of the shortfall where checked; the remainder is of unknown origin. Here the sample has about 43,000 clones; 88% occur a single time. Jointly, the top ten make up 0.7% to 0.95% of the sample. Sequences were derived from PBMCs, sampled in a trial of ipilimumab plus nivolumab as post-transplant consolidation. The receptors originated from a male donor with multiple myeloma.

The CDR3 protein is CASSLAIGGNEKLFF. The CDR3 DNA follows: TGCGCCAGCAGCTTGGCCATAGGGGGTAATGAAAAACTGTTTTTT. The rearrangement joins TRBV5-1 to TRBJ1-4; D may be TRBD1 (6 bases). Between the trimmed V and J ends, which lost 0 bases and 4 bases, there was a span of 10 bases. The V gene's germline CDR1 is SGHRS and CDR2 YFSETQ. The CDR3 sequence is 15 residues long.

The V and J genes are TRBV2 and TRBJ1-1; unclear D gene. V was shortened by 2 bases and J by 1 base, with 5 bases between the two germline ends. In germline, CDR1 is SNHLY, CDR2 FYNNEI. The CDR3 is 13 amino acids. The CDR3 DNA sequence: TGTGCCAGCAGTGAACGGGGGAACACTGAAGCTTTCTTT. It is translated as CASSERGNTEAFF.

This clone occurred a few times. The V gene is TRBV9, the J gene TRBJ1-4; D might be TRBD1 (5 bases). The V end lost 2 bases, the J end lost 7 bases, and 12 bases lay between the germline ends. Germline assignment: CDR1 SGDLS and CDR2 YYNGEE. This CDR3 comprises 14 residues. The CDR3, as DNA: TGTGCCAGCAGCGTTAGTCAGGGCGGTGAAAAACTGTTTTTT. Translating it yields CASSVSQGGEKLFF. The variable domain in full, completed from reference TRBV9 and TRBJ1-4, reads DSGVTQTPKHLITATGQRVTLRCSPRSGDLSVYWYQQSLDQGLQFLIQYYNGEERAKGNILERFSAQQFPDLHSELNLSSLELGDSALYFCASSVSQGGEKLFFGSGTQLSVL.

The gene calls are TRBV11-2 and TRBJ2-1; 10 positions match TRBD2. The CDR3 is made up of 16 amino acids. Germline CDR1 is SGHAT and CDR2 is FQNNGV. V lost 3 bases and J lost 8; bases outside the gene matches: 10. CDR3 DNA sequence: TGTGCCAGCAGCTTCGGGGGGACTAGCGCTCCTCATGAGCAGTTCTTC. This translates into CASSFGGTSAPHEQFF.

This clone was seen just once. The J gene is TRBJ2-7, the V gene TRBV23-1, with 9 bases that match TRBD1. TRBV23-1 is noted as an ORF with a role that remains uncertain. After removal of 4 bases from V and 5 bases from J, the junction contained 9 bases not matched to a gene. The CDR3 spans 15 residues. The DNA of the CDR3 is TGCGCCAGCAGTCTACGACAGGGGGACTGGAACGAGCAGTACTTC. It specifies CASSLRQGDWNEQYF.

The chain is built from TRBV5-4 and TRBJ1-4; 7 bases map to TRBD1. The CDR3 has 15 residues. Germline CDR1 is SGHNT and CDR2 is YYREEE (reference sequence). V was pared by 5 bases and J by 0 bases, with 4 bases of the junction left unmatched. The CDR3 protein is CASRRTGATNEKLFF. The CDR3, as DNA: TGTGCCAGCAGACGTACAGGGGCAACTAATGAAAAACTGTTTTTT.

The chain has TRBV15 and TRBJ1-3; TRBD1 matches 7 bases. Germline CDR1 and CDR2: LNHNV and YYDKDF (reference sequence). The CDR3 loop spans 16 amino acids. The J segment lost 5 bases and the V segment lost 6 bases, leaving 13 bases of the junction unmatched. The DNA of the CDR3 is TGTGCCACCAGTACCGGGACAGCCGTGCCTCGAAACACCATATATTTT. Its translation is CATSTGTAVPRNTIYF.

This chain connects TRBV7-9 to TRBJ1-1; D uncertain. This CDR3 is 13 amino acids long. V was shortened by 1 base and J by 7 bases, with 10 bases between the two germline ends. Germline V gives CDR1 SEHNR, CDR2 FQNEAQ (reference sequence). The CDR3 here is CASSLGTLVEAFF. Here the CDR3 DNA reads TGTGCCAGCAGCTTAGGGACTCTGGTTGAAGCTTTCTTT.